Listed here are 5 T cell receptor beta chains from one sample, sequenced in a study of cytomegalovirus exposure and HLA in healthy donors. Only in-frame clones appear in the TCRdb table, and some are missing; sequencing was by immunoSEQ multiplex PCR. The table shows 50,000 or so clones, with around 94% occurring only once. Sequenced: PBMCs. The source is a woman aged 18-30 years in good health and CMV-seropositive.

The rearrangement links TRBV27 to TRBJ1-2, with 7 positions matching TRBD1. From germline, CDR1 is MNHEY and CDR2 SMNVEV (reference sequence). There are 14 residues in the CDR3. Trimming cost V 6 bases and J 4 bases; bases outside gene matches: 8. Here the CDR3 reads CASRRTGDGYGYTF. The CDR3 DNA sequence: TGTGCCAGCAGGCGCACAGGGGATGGCTATGGCTACACCTTC.

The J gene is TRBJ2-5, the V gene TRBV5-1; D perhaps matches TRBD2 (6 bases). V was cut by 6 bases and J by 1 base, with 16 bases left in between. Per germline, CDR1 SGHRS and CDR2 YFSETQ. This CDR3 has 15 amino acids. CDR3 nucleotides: TGCGCCAGCATCCCAGGGCTAGCGCCCCAAGAGACCCAGTACTTC. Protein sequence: CASIPGLAPQETQYF.

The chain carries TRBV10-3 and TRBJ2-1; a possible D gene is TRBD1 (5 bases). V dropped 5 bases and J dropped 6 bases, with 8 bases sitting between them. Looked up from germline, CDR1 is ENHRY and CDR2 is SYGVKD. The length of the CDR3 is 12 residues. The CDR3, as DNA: TGTGCCATCAGTCAGACAGTCAATGAGCAGTTCTTC. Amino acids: CAISQTVNEQFF.

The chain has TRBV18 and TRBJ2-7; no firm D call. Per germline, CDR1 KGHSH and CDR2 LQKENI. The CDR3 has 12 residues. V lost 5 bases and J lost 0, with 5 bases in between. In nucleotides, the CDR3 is TGTGCCAGCTCATCTAGCTCCTACGAGCAGTACTTC. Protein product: CASSSSSYEQYF.

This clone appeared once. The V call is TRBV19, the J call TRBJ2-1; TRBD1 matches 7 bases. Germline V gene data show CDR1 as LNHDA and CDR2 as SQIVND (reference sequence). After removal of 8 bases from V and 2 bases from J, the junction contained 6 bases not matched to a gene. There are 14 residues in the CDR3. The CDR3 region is CASRQGRAYNEQFF. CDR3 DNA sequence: TGTGCCAGTCGACAGGGTAGGGCCTACAATGAGCAGTTCTTC. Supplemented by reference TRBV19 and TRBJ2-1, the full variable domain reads DGGITQSPKYLFRKEGQNVTLSCEQNLNHDAMYWYRQDPGQGLRLIYYSQIVNDFQKGDIAEGYSVSREKKESFPLTVTSAQKNPTAFYLCASRQGRAYNEQFFGPGTRLTVL.